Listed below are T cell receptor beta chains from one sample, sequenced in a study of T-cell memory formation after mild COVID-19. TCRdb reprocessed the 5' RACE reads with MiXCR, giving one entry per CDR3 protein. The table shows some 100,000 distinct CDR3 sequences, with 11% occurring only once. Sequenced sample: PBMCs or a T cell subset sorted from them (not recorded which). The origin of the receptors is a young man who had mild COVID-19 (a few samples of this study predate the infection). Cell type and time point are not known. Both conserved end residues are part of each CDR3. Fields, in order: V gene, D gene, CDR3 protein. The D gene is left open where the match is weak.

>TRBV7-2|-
CASSIRPNTEAFF
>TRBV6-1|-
CASSDLRNTEAFF
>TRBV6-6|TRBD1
CASRSRDRGEVGQPQHF
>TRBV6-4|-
CASSDSIERVGEAFF
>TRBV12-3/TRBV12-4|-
CASSFTRDPSF
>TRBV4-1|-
CASSLGRANTGELFF
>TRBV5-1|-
CASSLTGALPHEQFF
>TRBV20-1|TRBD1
CSAPSGTGDGYGYTF
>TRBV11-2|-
CASSHRVRAFF
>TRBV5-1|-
CASSLFGATDTQYF
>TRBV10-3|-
CAISVGASDYRNYGYTF
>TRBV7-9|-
CASTADSYTEAFF
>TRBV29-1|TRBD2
CSVGRLAGYEQYF
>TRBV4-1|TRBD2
CASSQDPLAGGQDGELFF
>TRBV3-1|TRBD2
CASSQGTSGADNEQFF
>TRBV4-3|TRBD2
CASSQARGDEQFF
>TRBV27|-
CASSWGTTQYF
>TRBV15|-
CATSRVVTAADTQYF
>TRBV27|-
CASSMGGPHQPQHF
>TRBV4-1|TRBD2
CASSQGLAGGYGDEQFF
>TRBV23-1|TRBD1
CASPGTALYNEQFF
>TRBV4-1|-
CASSQVPGGQDTQYF
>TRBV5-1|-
CASSLRGYQSRTLITSYNEQFF